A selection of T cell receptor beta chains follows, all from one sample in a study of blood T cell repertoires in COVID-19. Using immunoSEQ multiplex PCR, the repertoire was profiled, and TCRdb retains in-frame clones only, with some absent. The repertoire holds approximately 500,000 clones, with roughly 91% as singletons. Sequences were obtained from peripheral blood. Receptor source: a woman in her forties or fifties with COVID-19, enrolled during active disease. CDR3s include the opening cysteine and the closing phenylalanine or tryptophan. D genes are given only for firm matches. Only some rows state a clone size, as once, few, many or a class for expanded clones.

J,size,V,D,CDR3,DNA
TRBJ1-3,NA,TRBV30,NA,CAWTAGRNPGNTIYF,TGTGCCTGGACCGCGGGACGGAACCCTGGAAACACCATATATTTT
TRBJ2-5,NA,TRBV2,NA,CASDKTSLGETQYF,TGTGCCAGCGACAAGACCTCCCTGGGTGAGACCCAGTACTTC
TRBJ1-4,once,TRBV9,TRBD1,CASSVAGTGYEKLFF,TGTGCCAGCAGCGTAGCTGGGACAGGCTATGAAAAACTGTTTTTT
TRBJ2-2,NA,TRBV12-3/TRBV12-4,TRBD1,CASSSGGPGELFF,TGTGCCAGCAGTTCAGGGGGCCCCGGGGAGCTGTTTTTT
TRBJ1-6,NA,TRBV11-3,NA,CASSLDLNSPLHF,TGTGCCAGCAGCTTAGATCTCAATTCACCCCTCCACTTT
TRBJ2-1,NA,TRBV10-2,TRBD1,CASSERGTGQDEQFF,TGCGCCAGCAGTGAAAGAGGGACAGGGCAGGATGAGCAGTTCTTC
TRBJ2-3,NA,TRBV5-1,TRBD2,CASSSGLAGGTDTQYF,TGCGCCAGCAGCTCAGGACTAGCGGGGGGCACAGATACGCAGTATTTT
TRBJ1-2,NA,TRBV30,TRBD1,CACGTGLGYTF,TGTGCCTGCGGGACAGGGTTGGGCTACACCTTC
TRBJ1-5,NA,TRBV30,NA,CAWDSFNQPQHF,TGTGCCTGGGACAGTTTTAATCAGCCCCAGCATTTT
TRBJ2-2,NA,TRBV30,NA,CAWSVGRVVGELFF,TGTGCCTGGAGTGTTGGCAGGGTGGTCGGGGAGCTGTTTTTT
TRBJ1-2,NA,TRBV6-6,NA,CASSGANGYTF,TGTGCCAGCTCAGGGGCGAATGGCTACACCTTC
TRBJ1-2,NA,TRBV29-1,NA,CSVLRAERVYGYTF,TGCAGCGTTCTCCGGGCTGAGCGGGTCTATGGCTACACCTTC
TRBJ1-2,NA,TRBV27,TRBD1,CASSPGQGSGYGYTF,TGTGCCAGCAGTCCCGGACAGGGGTCGGGCTATGGCTACACCTTC
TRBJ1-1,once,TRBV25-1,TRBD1,CASSGRTGVTEAFF,TGTGCCAGCAGTGGACGGACAGGGGTAACTGAAGCTTTCTTT
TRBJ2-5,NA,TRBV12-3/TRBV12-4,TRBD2,CASSSPGGTQYF,TGTGCCAGCAGTTCACCGGGAGGGACCCAGTACTTC
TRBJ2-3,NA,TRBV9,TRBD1,CASSVDYGGTGGTDTQYF,TGTGCCAGCAGCGTAGATTATGGAGGGACAGGGGGCACAGATACGCAGTATTTT
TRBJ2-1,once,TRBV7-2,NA,CASSPGLGYNEQFF,TGTGCCAGCAGCCCGGGACTGGGCTACAATGAGCAGTTCTTC
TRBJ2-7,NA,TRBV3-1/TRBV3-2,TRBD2,CASSHFRASGDPQTLYEQYF,TGTGCCAGCAGCCATTTTAGGGCTAGCGGGGACCCCCAGACTCTTTACGAGCAGTACTTC
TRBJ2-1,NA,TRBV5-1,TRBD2,CASSLGLAGGEQFF,TGCGCCAGCAGCTTAGGACTAGCGGGGGGCGAGCAGTTCTTC
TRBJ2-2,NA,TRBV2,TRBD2,CASSMTRDYLPNTGELFF,TGTGCCAGCAGCATGACCCGGGACTACCTGCCGAACACCGGGGAGCTGTTTTTT
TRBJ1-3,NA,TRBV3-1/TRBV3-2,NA,CASSQGRISGNTIYF,TGTGCCAGCAGCCAAGGCAGGATCTCTGGAAACACCATATATTTT
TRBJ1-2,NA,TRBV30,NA,CAWTFPGWNYGYTF,TGTGCCTGGACCTTCCCAGGGTGGAACTATGGCTACACCTTC
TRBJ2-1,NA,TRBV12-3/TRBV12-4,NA,CASRYSNEQFF,TGTGCCAGCAGATATAGTAATGAGCAGTTCTTC
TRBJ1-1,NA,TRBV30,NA,CAWSPVRGALTVGTEAFF,TGTGCCTGGAGTCCAGTCCGGGGGGCGTTGACGGTGGGGACTGAAGCTTTCTTT
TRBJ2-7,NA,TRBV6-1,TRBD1,CASSDYRGQNPYEQYF,TGTGCCAGCAGTGATTACAGGGGGCAAAACCCCTACGAGCAGTACTTC
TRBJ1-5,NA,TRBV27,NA,CASSRWPGTLEGLANQPQHF,TGTGCCAGCAGCCGCTGGCCCGGGACCCTTGAAGGACTAGCCAATCAGCCCCAGCATTTT
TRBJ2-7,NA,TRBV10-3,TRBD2,CAISGTSGTYEQYF,TGTGCCATCAGTGGGACTAGCGGGACCTACGAGCAGTACTTC
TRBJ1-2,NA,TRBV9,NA,CASSVALSPEFYGYTF,TGTGCCAGCAGCGTAGCTCTTTCTCCAGAATTCTATGGCTACACCTTC
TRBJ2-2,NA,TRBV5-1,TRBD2,CASRRSSGGNTGELFF,TGCGCCAGCAGGCGTTCTAGCGGGGGGAACACCGGGGAGCTGTTTTTT
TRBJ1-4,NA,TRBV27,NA,CASSLSLVTTNEKLFF,TGTGCCAGCAGTTTAAGCCTCGTGACAACTAATGAAAAACTGTTTTTT
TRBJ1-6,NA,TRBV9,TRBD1,CASSVNRDRGNSPLHF,TGTGCCAGCAGCGTGAACCGGGACAGGGGGAATTCACCCCTCCACTTT
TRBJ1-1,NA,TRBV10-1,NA,CASSDINPTDTEAFF,TGCGCCAGCAGTGATATAAACCCCACGGACACTGAAGCTTTCTTT
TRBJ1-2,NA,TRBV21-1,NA,CASIPGTGYGYTF,TGTGCCAGCATCCCGGGGACAGGCTATGGCTACACCTTC
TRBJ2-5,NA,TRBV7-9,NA,CASSSVVPGLETQYF,TGTGCCAGCAGCTCCGTCGTGCCGGGGTTAGAGACCCAGTACTTC
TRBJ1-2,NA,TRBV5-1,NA,CASSLGTENYGYTF,TGCGCCAGCAGCTTGGGGACAGAAAACTATGGCTACACCTTC
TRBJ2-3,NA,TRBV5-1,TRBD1,CASSSGTGTGGTDTQYF,TGCGCCAGCAGCAGCGGGACAGGGACGGGGGGAACAGATACGCAGTATTTT
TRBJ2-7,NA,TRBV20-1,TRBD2,CSASLAGDPYEQYF,TGCAGTGCTAGTTTAGCGGGGGATCCCTACGAGCAGTACTTC
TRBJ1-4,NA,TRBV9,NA,CASSVGLGATNEKLFF,TGTGCCAGCAGCGTAGGATTAGGGGCAACTAATGAAAAACTGTTTTTT
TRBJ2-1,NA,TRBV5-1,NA,CASSRRGSTYNEQFF,TGCGCCAGCAGCCGGCGGGGATCCACCTACAATGAGCAGTTCTTC
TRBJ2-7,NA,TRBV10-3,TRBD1,CAISEGTGFHKQYF,TGTGCCATCAGTGAAGGGACAGGGTTTCATAAGCAGTACTTC
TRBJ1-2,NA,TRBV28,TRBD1,CASGQASGYGYTF,TGTGCCAGCGGACAGGCGTCAGGCTATGGCTACACCTTC
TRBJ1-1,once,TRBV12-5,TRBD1,CASGSRQGLNTEAFF,TGTGCTAGTGGTTCCCGACAGGGTTTGAACACTGAAGCTTTCTTT
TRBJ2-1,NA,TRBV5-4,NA,CASSSGGLGNEQFF,TGTGCCAGCAGCTCTGGCGGGCTGGGGAATGAGCAGTTCTTC
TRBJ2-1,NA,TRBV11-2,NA,CASSSDYNSYNEQFF,TGTGCCAGCAGCTCCGACTATAACTCCTACAATGAGCAGTTCTTC
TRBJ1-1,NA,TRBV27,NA,CASSQGPRPNTEAFF,TGTGCCAGCAGCCAGGGGCCTAGGCCGAACACTGAAGCTTTCTTT
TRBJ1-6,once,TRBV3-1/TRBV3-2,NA,CASSQGQSSSYNSPLHF,TGTGCCAGCAGCCAAGGACAGTCGAGCTCCTATAATTCACCCCTCCACTTT
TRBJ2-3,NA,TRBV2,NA,CASRGGGGTTDTQYF,TGTGCCAGCAGGGGGGGCGGGGGTACCACAGATACGCAGTATTTT
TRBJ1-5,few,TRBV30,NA,CACSLGRDQPQHF,TGTGCCTGTAGTTTGGGGAGGGATCAGCCCCAGCATTTT
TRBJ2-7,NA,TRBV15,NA,CATSRDRALEQYF,TGTGCCACCAGCAGAGATCGCGCCCTCGAGCAGTACTTC
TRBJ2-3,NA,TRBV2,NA,CASLSSDTQYF,TGTGCCAGCCTTTCCTCTGATACGCAGTATTTT
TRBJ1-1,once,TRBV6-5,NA,CASSLDSEAFF,TGTGCCAGCAGTCTTGACAGTGAAGCTTTCTTT
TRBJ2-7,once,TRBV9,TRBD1,CASSVGRGSNEQYF,TGTGCCAGCAGCGTAGGCAGGGGGAGTAACGAGCAGTACTTC
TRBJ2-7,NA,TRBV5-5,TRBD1,CASSPGQEAYEQYF,TGTGCCAGCAGCCCAGGACAGGAGGCCTACGAGCAGTACTTC
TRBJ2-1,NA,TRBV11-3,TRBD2,CASSHGLAGGDEQFF,TGTGCCAGCAGCCACGGACTAGCGGGTGGGGATGAGCAGTTCTTC
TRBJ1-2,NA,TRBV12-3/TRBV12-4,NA,CASSFGGGYTF,TGTGCCAGCAGTTTCGGAGGGGGCTACACCTTC
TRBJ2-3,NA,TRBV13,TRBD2,CASSFSQLAGGLSTDTQYF,TGTGCCAGCAGCTTCTCCCAACTAGCGGGGGGGCTTAGCACAGATACGCAGTATTTT
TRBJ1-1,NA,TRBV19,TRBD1,CASTMGQMNTEAFF,TGTGCCAGTACCATGGGACAGATGAACACTGAAGCTTTCTTT